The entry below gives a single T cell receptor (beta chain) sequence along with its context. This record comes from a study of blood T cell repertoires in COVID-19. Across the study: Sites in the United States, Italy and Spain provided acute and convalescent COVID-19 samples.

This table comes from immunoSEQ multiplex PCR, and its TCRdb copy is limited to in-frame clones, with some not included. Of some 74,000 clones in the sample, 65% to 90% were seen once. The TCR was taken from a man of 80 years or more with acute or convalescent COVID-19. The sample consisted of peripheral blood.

CDR3 nucleotides: TGTGCCAGCAGTTACTTGGGACTAGCCGGCGAGCAGTACTTC. Encoded protein: CASSYLGLAGEQYF. This chain joins TRBV6-5 and TRBJ2-7; 9 bases are shared with TRBD2. V was pared by 1 base and J by 6 bases, with 4 bases of the junction left unmatched. Germline V gene sequence: CDR1 MNHEY, CDR2 SVGAGI. This CDR3 spans 14 amino acids.